This paragraph reports one T cell receptor (beta chain). Its target is not known. Per germline, CDR1 SGHDT and CDR2 YYEEEE. Losses at the gene ends were 2 bases for V and 6 bases for J; bases not matched to a gene: 15. The CDR3 totals 17 residues. This entry is derived from a study of cytomegalovirus exposure and HLA in healthy donors. General observations from the study: Later analysis identified a missense DCLRE1C variant that was linked to TCR beta V- and J-gene trimming. The productive fraction for most TCR beta V segments was about 87% or about 30% in an earlier analysis. According to a later analysis, most TCR beta chains associated with CMV appeared HLA-restricted. The study recorded around 160 TCR beta chains that were cytomegalovirus-associated.

Researchers ran the PCR with 60 Vbeta and 13 Jbeta primers. TCRdb keeps only in-frame clones here, not all; method: immunoSEQ multiplex PCR. This sample's table reports roughly 100,000 clones. This TCR was sampled from a woman aged 30 to 39 in good health and CMV-seronegative. The chain joins TRBV5-6 to TRBJ2-7, with 9 bases fitting TRBD1. The sample comprised PBMCs. CDR3 nucleotide sequence: TGTGCCAGCAGCTTACAGGGGGCGGTACCGGCTCCGACCGAGCAGTACTTC. Amino acids: CASSLQGAVPAPTEQYF.